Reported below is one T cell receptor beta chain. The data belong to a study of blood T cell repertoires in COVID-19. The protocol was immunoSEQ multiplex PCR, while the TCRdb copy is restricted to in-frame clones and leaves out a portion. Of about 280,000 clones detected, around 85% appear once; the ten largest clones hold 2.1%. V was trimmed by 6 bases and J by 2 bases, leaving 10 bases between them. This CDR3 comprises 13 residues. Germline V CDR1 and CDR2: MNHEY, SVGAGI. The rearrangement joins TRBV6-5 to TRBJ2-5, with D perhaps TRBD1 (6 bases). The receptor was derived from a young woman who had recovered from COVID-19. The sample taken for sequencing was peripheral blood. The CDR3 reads CASSGQPQETQYF. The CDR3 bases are TGTGCCAGCAGCGGACAGCCACAAGAGACCCAGTACTTC.